This T cell receptor (beta chain) was recovered during a study of CDR3 diversity in severe acne. TCRdb fed the PCR reads into MiXCR, producing one record per CDR3 protein. Of fewer than 90,000 distinct CDR3 sequences in the sample, around 54% are singletons; the top ten hold about 9.9%. This clonotype has a count of ten or more. V lost 3 bases and J lost 5, with 8 bases in between. This CDR3 is 12 amino acids long. Germline lookup yields CDR1 DFQATT and CDR2 SNEGSKA (reference sequence). The sequencing input was blood. The V and J genes are TRBV20-1 and TRBJ1-5; D possibly corresponds to TRBD1 (5 bases). The origin of this receptor is a male donor with severe acne vulgaris. CDR3 region: CSASAGDQPQHF. The DNA of the CDR3 is TGCAGTGCTAGTGCGGGGGATCAGCCCCAGCATTTT.